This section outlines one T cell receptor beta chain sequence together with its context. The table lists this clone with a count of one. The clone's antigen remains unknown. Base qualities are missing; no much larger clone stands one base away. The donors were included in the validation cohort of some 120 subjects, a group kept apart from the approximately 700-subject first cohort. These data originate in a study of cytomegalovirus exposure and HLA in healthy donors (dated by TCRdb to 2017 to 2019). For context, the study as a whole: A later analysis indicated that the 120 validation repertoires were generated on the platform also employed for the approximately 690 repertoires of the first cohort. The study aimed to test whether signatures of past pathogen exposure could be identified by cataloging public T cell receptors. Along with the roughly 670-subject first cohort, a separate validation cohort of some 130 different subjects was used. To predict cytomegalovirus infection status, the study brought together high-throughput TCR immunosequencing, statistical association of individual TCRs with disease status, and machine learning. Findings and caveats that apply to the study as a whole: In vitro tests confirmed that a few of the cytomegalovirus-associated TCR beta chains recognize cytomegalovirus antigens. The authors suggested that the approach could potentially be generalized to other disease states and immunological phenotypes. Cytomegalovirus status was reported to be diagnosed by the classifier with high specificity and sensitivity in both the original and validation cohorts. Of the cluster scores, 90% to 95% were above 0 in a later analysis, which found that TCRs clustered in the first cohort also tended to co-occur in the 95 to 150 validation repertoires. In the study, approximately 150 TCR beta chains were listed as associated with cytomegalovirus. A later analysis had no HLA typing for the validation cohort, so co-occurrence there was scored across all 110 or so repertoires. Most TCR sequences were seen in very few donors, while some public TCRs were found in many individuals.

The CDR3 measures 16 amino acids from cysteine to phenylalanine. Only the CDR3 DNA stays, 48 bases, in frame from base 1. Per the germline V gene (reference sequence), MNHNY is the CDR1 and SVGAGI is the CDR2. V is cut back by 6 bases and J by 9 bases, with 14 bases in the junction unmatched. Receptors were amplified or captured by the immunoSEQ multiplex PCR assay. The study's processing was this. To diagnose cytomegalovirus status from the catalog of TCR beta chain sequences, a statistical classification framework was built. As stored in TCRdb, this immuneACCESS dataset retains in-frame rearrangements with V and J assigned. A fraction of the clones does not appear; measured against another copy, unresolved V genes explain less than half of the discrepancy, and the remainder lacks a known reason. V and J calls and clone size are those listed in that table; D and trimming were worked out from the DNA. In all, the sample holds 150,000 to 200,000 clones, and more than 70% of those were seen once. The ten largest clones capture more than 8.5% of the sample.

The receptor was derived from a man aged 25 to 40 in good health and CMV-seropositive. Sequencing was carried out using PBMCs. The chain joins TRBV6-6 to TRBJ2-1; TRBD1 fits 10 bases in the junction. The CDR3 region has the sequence CASRLSDRGHAGEQFF. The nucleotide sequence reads TGTGCCAGCAGGCTATCCGACAGGGGGCATGCGGGTGAGCAGTTCTTC.